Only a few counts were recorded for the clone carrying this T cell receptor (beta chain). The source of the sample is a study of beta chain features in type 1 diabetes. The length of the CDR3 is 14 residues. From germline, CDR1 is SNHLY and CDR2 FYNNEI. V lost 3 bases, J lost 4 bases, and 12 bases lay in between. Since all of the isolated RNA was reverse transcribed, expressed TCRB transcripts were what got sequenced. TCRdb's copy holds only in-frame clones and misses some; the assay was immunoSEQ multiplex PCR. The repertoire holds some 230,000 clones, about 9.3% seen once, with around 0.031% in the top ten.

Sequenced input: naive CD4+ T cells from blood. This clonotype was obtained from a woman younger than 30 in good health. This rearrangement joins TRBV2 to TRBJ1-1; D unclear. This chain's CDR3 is CASSDRTRGTEAFF. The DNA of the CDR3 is TGTGCCAGCAGTGACAGAACCCGTGGCACTGAAGCTTTCTTT.